This entry describes one TCR beta chain. What it binds is not known. This sample was taken from a study of T-cell memory formation after mild COVID-19. Study-wide results and caveats: Later expanders leaned CD4+, whereas day 15 to 85 contracting clones were balanced CD4/CD8.

Via MiXCR, TCRdb re-called the 5' RACE reads, giving one row per CDR3 protein. The sample includes around 470,000 distinct CDR3 sequences, about 19% seen only once; the top ten take about 8.8%. There are 16 residues in the CDR3. In germline, CDR1 is MNHNY, CDR2 SVGAGI (reference sequence). Trimming cost V 6 bases and J 4 bases, with 16 bases left between them. V and J are TRBV6-6 and TRBJ1-6; possibly TRBD1 for D (5 bases). The sequenced material came from PBMCs or a T cell subset sorted from them (not recorded which). The TCR was taken from an adult woman who had mild COVID-19 (a few samples of this study predate the infection). Cell type and time point are not known. The CDR3 here is CASSQGAPGYNSPLHF. As DNA, the CDR3 is TGTGCCAGCAGCCAAGGGGCACCTGGGTATAATTCACCCCTCCACTTT.